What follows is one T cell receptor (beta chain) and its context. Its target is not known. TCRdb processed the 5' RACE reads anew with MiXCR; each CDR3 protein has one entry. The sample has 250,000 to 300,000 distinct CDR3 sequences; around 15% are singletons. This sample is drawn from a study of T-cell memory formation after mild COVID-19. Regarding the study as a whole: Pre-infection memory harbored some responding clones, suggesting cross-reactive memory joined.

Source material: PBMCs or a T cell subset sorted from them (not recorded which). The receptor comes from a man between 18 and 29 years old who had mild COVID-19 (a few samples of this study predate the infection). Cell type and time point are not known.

In nucleotides, the CDR3 is TGTGCCAGCAGTTTCTGGCCGGAGTGGGGCTACACCTTC. As protein: CASSFWPEWGYTF. This chain links TRBV12-3 or TRBV12-4 with TRBJ1-2; D not certain. This CDR3 is 13 amino acids long. V lost 3 bases and J lost 8, with 13 bases in between.